Listed below are T cell receptor beta chains from one sample, sequenced in a study of identical twins. TCRdb reanalysed the 5' RACE reads using MiXCR and keeps one entry per CDR3 protein. The table records 250,000 or so distinct CDR3 sequences, 6% to 8.5% of them present only once. These data were likewise used in another study, on yellow fever vaccine responses in identical twins.

Sequencing input: CD8+ T cells sorted from blood. These receptor sequences come from a woman younger than 35 in good health. Both conserved end residues are part of each CDR3. The order of the fields is J gene, V gene, CDR3 protein.

>TRBJ2-1|TRBV7-8
CASSLLEGQGIYNEQFF
>TRBJ2-1|TRBV24-1
CATSDLEGASYNEQFF
>TRBJ2-5|TRBV5-1
CASSLIPIGETQYF
>TRBJ2-4|TRBV27
CASRTGTKNIQYF
>TRBJ2-2|TRBV28
CASSLSLVGAGEPFF
>TRBJ2-1|TRBV6-2/TRBV6-3
CASSLFGSGRVHNEQFF
>TRBJ2-1|TRBV27
CASSLTDSGSSNEQFF
>TRBJ1-1|TRBV24-1
CATSDTDNTEAFF
>TRBJ2-4|TRBV27
CASSRTVEGKNIQYF
>TRBJ2-2|TRBV2
CASSEVRGHGELFF
>TRBJ1-2|TRBV27
CASSLGGVDGYTF
>TRBJ1-6|TRBV7-9
CASSSRTGDSPLHF
>TRBJ2-1|TRBV9
CASSAGGEQFF